This T cell receptor beta chain was recorded in a study of T cell responses to AZD1222 COVID-19 vaccine. Libraries were prepared by immunoSEQ multiplex PCR; TCRdb keeps only in-frame clonotypes and omits some of them. The sample lists roughly 120,000 clones; roughly 86% were seen once. J lost 9 bases, V lost 3 bases, and 6 bases had no gene match. The germline gives CDR1 KGHDR, CDR2 SFDVKD. This CDR3 comprises 14 residues. V and J are TRBV24-1 and TRBJ1-5; 8 positions match TRBD1. The material was peripheral blood, obtained 28 days after the second AZD1222 dose. The TCR comes from an adult who received the AZD1222 COVID-19 vaccine. The CDR3 region is CATSDPGGRGPQHF. The CDR3, as DNA: TGTGCCACCAGTGATCCAGGGGGCCGGGGGCCCCAGCATTTT.